The 15 T cell receptor beta chains in this list originate from one sample, sequenced in a study of shared clonotypes between healthy human individuals. Data came from immunoSEQ multiplex PCR; TCRdb stores just in-frame clones and leaves some out. The sample comprises 2 million to 2.5 million clones, about 95% of which are singletons, and 0.9% to 1.3% rests with the top ten. It was CD45RO-negative cells, positively selected for CCR7, that made up naive CD8 cells, with terminally differentiated effector memory CD45RA+ cells excluded. Sample: naive CD8+ T cells sorted from blood. The receptors were gathered from a man aged 18 to 29 in good health.

This clone was observed once. The sample has other DNA sequences that encode this CDR3 too. This chain joins TRBV9 and TRBJ2-7, with TRBD2 identical over 8 bases. Germline assignment: CDR1 SGDLS and CDR2 YYNGEE. The CDR3 has 14 amino acids. The junction had 6 bases not matched to a gene; V was cut back by 4 bases and J by 3 bases. CDR3 sequence reads: CASSPGREGYEQYF. The CDR3, as DNA: TGTGCCAGCAGCCCGGGACGGGAGGGCTACGAGCAGTACTTC.

This sequence joins TRBV7-9 and TRBJ2-1; 8 bases align to TRBD2. The CDR3 spans 17 residues. Trimming removed 4 bases from V and 8 bases from J; junction bases left unmatched: 16. Germline V lookup: CDR1 SEHNR, CDR2 FQNEAQ (reference sequence). CDR3 residues: CASSSNGGGGHSHEQFF. CDR3 DNA sequence: TGTGCCAGCAGCTCTAACGGTGGCGGGGGGCATAGCCATGAGCAGTTCTTC.

V and J are TRBV28 and TRBJ1-2; 10 positions agree with TRBD1. Germline-derived CDR1 and CDR2 are MDHEN and SYDVKM. Unmatched junction bases numbered 1, after V lost 6 bases and J lost 3 bases. The CDR3 totals 13 residues. CDR3 sequence: CASRGTGDYGYTF. CDR3 DNA sequence: TGTGCCAGCAGGGGGACAGGGGACTATGGCTACACCTTC.

This chain links TRBV13 with TRBJ2-3, with a tentative D call TRBD1 (5 bases). The CDR3 has 16 residues. CDR1 is PRHDT and CDR2 is FYEKMQ in the germline V gene (reference sequence). V dropped 1 base and J dropped 2 bases, with 13 bases sitting between them. The CDR3 DNA reads as TGTGCCAGCAGCTTAGATCTCGCCAGGGCCACAGATACGCAGTATTTT. It codes for CASSLDLARATDTQYF. The complete variable domain, with remaining parts taken from reference TRBV13 and TRBJ2-3, reads AAGVIQSPRHLIKEKRETATLKCYPIPRHDTVYWYQQGPGQDPQFLISFYEKMQSDKGSIPDRFSAQQFSDYHSELNMSSLELGDSALYFCASSLDLARATDTQYFGPGTRLTVL.

CDR3 residues: CSVYGVSTDTQYF. DNA of the CDR3: TGCAGCGTTTATGGAGTAAGCACAGATACGCAGTATTTT. This sequence joins TRBV29-1 and TRBJ2-3; D remains ambiguous. Germline V gene lookup returns CDR1 SQVTM and CDR2 ANQGSEA. V lost 5 bases and J lost 0, with 9 bases in between. The CDR3 is 13 residues long.

The chain employs TRBV28 and TRBJ2-7; TRBD2 matches 10 bases. V lost 4 bases and J lost 0; bases outside the gene matches: 12. The CDR3 is 18 amino acids. Per the germline V gene, CDR1 is MDHEN and CDR2 is SYDVKM. CDR3 sequence: CASSSPGLAFSSSYEQYF. CDR3 DNA: TGTGCCAGCAGTTCGCCGGGACTAGCGTTTTCATCCTCCTACGAGCAGTACTTC.

The chain uses TRBV28 and TRBJ1-4; D gene ambiguous. Trimming pared 3 bases from V and 8 bases from J, leaving 13 bases between. The CDR3 totals 14 residues. Germline V gives CDR1 MDHEN, CDR2 SYDVKM. The CDR3 protein is CASSFRAIGEKLFF. The CDR3 DNA follows: TGTGCCAGCAGTTTTCGGGCGATCGGGGAAAAACTGTTTTTT.

The chain employs TRBV28 and TRBJ2-3; 10 nucleotides align to TRBD1. CDR1 is MDHEN, CDR2 SYDVKM, per germline. This CDR3 is 18 amino acids long. V shed 4 bases and J 3 bases; nucleotides not matched to a gene: 13. The CDR3: CASSSAVYRDRGTDTQYF. Here the CDR3 DNA reads TGTGCCAGCAGTTCCGCCGTTTATCGGGACAGGGGAACAGATACGCAGTATTTT.

The V and J genes are TRBV9 and TRBJ2-1; D is ambiguous. The CDR3 covers 16 residues. Looked up from germline, CDR1 is SGDLS and CDR2 is YYNGEE. V lost 3 bases, J lost 4 bases, and 17 bases lay in between. CDR3 coding DNA: TGTGCCAGCAGCGCCACCGGATCCGGTTTATACAATGAGCAGTTCTTC. Protein sequence: CASSATGSGLYNEQFF.

The rearrangement links TRBV11-2 to TRBJ2-1, with 11 bases matching TRBD2. J gave up 15 bases and V 1 base, and 11 bases lay outside the gene matches. Germline V gene lookup returns CDR1 SGHAT and CDR2 FQNNGV. The CDR3 loop spans 15 amino acids. CDR3 in amino acids: CASSLGQLAGVVGFF. CDR3 nucleotide sequence: TGTGCCAGCAGCTTAGGTCAACTAGCGGGAGTCGTGGGGTTCTTC.

DNA for the CDR3: TGTGCCAGCAGTTACTCGAGGGGAGGCAATGAGCAGTTCTTC. Translating gives CASSYSRGGNEQFF. This chain links TRBV6-5 with TRBJ2-1; D is perhaps TRBD2 (6 bases). Trimming removed 0 bases from V and 6 bases from J, with 9 bases in between. Germline CDR1 reads MNHEY; CDR2 reads SVGAGI. CDR3 length: 14 amino acids.

The chain is built from TRBV7-2 and TRBJ2-5; 11 nucleotides match TRBD2. CDR3 length: 19 amino acids. J gave up 0 bases and V 1 base, and 10 bases lay outside the gene matches. Germline-derived CDR1 and CDR2 are SGHTA and FQGNSA. As DNA, the CDR3 is TGTGCCAGCAGCTTAGGGACGGGACTAGCGGAGCTGTACCAAGAGACCCAGTACTTC. Translation gives CASSLGTGLAELYQETQYF. The full variable domain, rest sourced from reference TRBV7-2 and TRBJ2-5, is GAGVSQSPSNKVTEKGKDVELRCDPISGHTALYWYRQSLGQGLEFLIYFQGNSAPDKSGLPSDRFSAERTGGSVSTLTIQRTQQEDSAVYLCASSLGTGLAELYQETQYFGPGTRLLVL.

The chain combines TRBV27 with TRBJ1-1; D is ambiguous. The CDR3 consists of 13 residues. Trimming left V 3 bases short and J 9 bases short, with 14 bases between. Per the germline V gene, CDR1 is MNHEY and CDR2 is SMNVEV (reference sequence). CDR3 sequence: CASSLTGPKKAFF. CDR3 nucleotides: TGTGCCAGCAGTTTGACCGGGCCGAAGAAAGCTTTCTTT.

The chain uses TRBV2 and TRBJ1-2; D gene ambiguous. Germline-derived CDR1 and CDR2 are SNHLY and FYNNEI. The CDR3 totals 13 residues. V lost 8 bases and J 10 bases, leaving 20 bases between the germline ends. The CDR3 here is CASFRPSMVDYTF. CDR3 DNA sequence: TGTGCCAGCTTCAGGCCTTCTATGGTGGACTACACCTTC.

CDR3 in amino acids: CASRDFGPYEQYF. CDR3 DNA: TGTGCCAGTAGAGACTTCGGCCCCTACGAGCAGTACTTC. The genes are TRBV19 and TRBJ2-7; D unclear. The CDR3 extends over 13 amino acids. Trimming shortened V by 6 bases and J by 2 bases, and 11 bases separated the two germline ends. Germline assignment: CDR1 LNHDA and CDR2 SQIVND (reference sequence).